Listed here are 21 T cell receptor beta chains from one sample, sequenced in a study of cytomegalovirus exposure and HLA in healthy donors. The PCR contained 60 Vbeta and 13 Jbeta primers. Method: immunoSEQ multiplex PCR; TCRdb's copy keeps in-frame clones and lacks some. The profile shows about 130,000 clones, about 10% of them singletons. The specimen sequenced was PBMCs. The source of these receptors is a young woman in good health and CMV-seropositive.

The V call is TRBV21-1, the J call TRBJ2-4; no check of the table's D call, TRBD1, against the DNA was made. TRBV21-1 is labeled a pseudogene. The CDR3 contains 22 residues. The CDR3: CARLFLGVMVGTGGSVQNIQYF. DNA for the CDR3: TGTGCCAGGCTGTTTTTGGGGGTTATGGTAGGGACAGGGGGTTCGGTACAAAACATTCAGTACTTC.

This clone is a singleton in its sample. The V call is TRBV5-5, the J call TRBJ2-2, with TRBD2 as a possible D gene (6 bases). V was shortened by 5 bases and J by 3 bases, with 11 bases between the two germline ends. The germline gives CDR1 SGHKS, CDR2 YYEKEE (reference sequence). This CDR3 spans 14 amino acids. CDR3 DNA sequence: TGTGCCAGCAGACCGGGGGAGTACACCGGGGAGCTGTTTTTT. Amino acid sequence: CASRPGEYTGELFF.

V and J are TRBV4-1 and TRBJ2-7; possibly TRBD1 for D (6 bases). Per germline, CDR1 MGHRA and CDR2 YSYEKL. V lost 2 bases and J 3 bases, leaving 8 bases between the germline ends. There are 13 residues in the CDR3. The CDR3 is CASSQTGNYEQYF. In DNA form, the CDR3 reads TGCGCCAGCAGCCAAACAGGGAACTACGAGCAGTACTTC.

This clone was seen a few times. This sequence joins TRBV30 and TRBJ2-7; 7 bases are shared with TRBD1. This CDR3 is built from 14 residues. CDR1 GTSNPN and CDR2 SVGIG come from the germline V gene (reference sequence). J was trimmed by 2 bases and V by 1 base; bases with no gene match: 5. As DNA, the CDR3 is TGTGCCTGGAGTGGGACAGGAACGACCTACGAGCAGTACTTC. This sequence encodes CAWSGTGTTYEQYF.

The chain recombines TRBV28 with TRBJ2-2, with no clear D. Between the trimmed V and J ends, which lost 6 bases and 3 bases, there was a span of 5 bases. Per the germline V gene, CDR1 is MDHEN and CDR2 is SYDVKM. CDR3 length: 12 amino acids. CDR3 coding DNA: TGTGCCAGCAGGTACTACACCGGGGAGCTGTTTTTT. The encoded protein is CASRYYTGELFF. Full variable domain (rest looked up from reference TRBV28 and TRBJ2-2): DVKVTQSSRYLVKRTGEKVFLECVQDMDHENMFWYRQDPGLGLRLIYFSYDVKMKEKGDIPEGYSVSREKKERFSLILESASTNQTSMYLCASRYYTGELFFGEGSRLTVL.

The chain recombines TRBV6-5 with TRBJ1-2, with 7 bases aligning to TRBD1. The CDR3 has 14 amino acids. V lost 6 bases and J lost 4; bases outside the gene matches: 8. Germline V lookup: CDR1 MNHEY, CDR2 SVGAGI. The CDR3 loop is CASRTDRRSYGYTF. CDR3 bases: TGTGCCAGCAGAACGGACAGGCGATCCTATGGCTACACCTTC.

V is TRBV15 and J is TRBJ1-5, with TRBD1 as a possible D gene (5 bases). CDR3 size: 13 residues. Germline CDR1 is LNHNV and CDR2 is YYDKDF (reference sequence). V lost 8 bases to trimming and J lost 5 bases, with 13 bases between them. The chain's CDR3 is CATADWGDQPQHF. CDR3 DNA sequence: TGTGCCACCGCGGATTGGGGGGATCAGCCCCAGCATTTT.

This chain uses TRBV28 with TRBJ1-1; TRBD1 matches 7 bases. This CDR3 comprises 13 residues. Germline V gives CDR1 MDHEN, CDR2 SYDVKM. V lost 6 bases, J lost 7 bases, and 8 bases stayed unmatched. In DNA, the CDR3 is TGTGCCAGCAGCCCCGATAGACAGGGTGAAGCTTTCTTT. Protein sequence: CASSPDRQGEAFF.

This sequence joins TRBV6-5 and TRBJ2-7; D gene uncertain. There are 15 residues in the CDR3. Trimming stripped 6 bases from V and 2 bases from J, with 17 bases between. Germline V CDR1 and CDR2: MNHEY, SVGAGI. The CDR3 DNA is TGTGCCAGCAGCCTCAACTCTGGCGGCCCCTACGAGCAGTACTTC. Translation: CASSLNSGGPYEQYF.

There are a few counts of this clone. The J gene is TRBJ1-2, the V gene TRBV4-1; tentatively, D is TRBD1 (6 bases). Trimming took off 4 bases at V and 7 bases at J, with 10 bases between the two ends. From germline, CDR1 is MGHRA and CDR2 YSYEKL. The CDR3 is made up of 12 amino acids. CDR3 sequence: CASSRVQGGYTF. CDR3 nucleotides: TGCGCCAGCAGCCGGGTACAGGGTGGCTACACCTTC.

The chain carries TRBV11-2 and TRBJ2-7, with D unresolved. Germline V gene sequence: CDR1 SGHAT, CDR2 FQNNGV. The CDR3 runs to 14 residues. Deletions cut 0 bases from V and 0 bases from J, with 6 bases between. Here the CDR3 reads CASSLDRSSYEQYF. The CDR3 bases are TGTGCCAGCAGCTTAGACAGAAGCTCCTACGAGCAGTACTTC.

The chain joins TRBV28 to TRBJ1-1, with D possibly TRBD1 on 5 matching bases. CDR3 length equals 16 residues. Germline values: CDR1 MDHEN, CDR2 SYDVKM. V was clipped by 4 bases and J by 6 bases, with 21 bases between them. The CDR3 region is CASSSSRGNYGSEAFF. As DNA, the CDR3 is TGTGCCAGCAGTTCCTCCCGGGGGAACTACGGGTCTGAAGCTTTCTTT.

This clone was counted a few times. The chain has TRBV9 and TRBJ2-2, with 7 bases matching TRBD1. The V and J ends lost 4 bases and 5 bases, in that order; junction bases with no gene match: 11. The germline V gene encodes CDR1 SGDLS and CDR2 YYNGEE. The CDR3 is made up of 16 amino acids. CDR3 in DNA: TGTGCCAGCAGCCCTCGGACAGGAGTAGGGACCGGGGAGCTGTTTTTT. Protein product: CASSPRTGVGTGELFF.

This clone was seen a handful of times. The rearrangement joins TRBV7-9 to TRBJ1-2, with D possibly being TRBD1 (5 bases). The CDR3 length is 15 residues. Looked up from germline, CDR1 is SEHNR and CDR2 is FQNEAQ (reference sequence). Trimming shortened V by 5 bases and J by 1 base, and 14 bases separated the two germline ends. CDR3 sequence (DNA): TGTGCCAGCAGCACAGAGACAGCTGTTAACTATGGCTACACCTTC. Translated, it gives CASSTETAVNYGYTF.

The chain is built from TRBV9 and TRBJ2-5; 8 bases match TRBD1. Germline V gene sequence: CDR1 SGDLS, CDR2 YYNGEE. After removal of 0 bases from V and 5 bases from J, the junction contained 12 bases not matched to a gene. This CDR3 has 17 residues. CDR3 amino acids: CASSVGLVTGGMETQYF. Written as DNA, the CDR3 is TGTGCCAGCAGCGTAGGGCTCGTAACAGGGGGTATGGAGACCCAGTACTTC.

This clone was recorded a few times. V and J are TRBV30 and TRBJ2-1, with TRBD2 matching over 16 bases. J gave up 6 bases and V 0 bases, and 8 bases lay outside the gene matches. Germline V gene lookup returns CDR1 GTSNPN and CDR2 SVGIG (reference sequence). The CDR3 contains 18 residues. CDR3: CAWSVLPGLAGGSNEQFF. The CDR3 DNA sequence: TGTGCCTGGAGTGTACTTCCGGGACTAGCGGGAGGGTCCAATGAGCAGTTCTTC. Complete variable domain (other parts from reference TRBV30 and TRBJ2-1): SQTIHQWPATLVQPVGSPLSLECTVEGTSNPNLYWYRQAAGRGLQLLFYSVGIGQISSEVPQNLSASRPQDRQFILSSKKLLLSDSGFYLCAWSVLPGLAGGSNEQFFGPGTRLTVL.

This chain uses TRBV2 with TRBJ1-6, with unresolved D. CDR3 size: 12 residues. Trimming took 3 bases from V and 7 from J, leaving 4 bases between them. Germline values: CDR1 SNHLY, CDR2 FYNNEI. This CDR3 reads CASSETNSPLHF. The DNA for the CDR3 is TGTGCCAGCAGTGAGACAAATTCACCCCTCCACTTT.

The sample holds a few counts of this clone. The CDR3 DNA sequence: TGTGCCAGCAGCGAACCGACAGGGCCGAACACCGGGGAGCTGTTTTTT. It codes for CASSEPTGPNTGELFF. The chain joins TRBV7-9 to TRBJ2-2; 7 bases map to TRBD1. This CDR3 comprises 16 residues. J gave up 0 bases and V 5 bases, and 6 bases lay outside the gene matches. Germline V gene lookup returns CDR1 SEHNR and CDR2 FQNEAQ (reference sequence).

For the CDR3, the DNA is TGCGCCAGCAGCCAAAACATCTACAATGAGCAGTTCTTC. Amino acid sequence: CASSQNIYNEQFF. This chain connects TRBV4-1 to TRBJ2-1; D gene uncertain. In germline, CDR1 is MGHRA, CDR2 YSYEKL. The germline V and J ends were trimmed by 2 bases and 3 bases, with 5 bases remaining between them. The CDR3 is 13 amino acids.

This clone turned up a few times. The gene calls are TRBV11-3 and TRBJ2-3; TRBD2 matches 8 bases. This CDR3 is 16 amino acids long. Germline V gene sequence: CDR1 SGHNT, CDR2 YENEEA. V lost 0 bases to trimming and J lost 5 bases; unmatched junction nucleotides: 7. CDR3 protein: CASSLDGMAGGDTQYF. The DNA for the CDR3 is TGTGCCAGCAGCTTAGATGGAATGGCGGGAGGAGATACGCAGTATTTT. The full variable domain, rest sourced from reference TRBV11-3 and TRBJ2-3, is EAGVVQSPRYKIIEKKQPVAFWCNPISGHNTLYWYLQNLGQGPELLIRYENEEAVDDSQLPKDRFSAERLKGVDSTLKIQPAELGDSAVYLCASSLDGMAGGDTQYFGPGTRLTVL.

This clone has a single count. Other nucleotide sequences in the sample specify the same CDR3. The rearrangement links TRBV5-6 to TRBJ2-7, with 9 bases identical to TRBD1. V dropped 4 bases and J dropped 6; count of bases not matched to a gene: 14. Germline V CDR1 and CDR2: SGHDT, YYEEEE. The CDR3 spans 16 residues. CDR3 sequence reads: CASSRTLTGGGIEQYF. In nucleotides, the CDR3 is TGTGCCAGCAGCCGCACCCTGACAGGGGGGGGAATCGAGCAGTACTTC.